This T cell receptor (beta chain) was sequenced during a study of T cell clonotyping in hematopoietic cell transplantation. For this clone: Its antigen is currently unknown.

The CDR3 covers 14 residues. With 5 bases removed from V and 7 bases from J, the gap between germline ends came to 15 bases. Germline V gene sequence: CDR1 SGHTA, CDR2 FQGNSA. Assay used: immunoSEQ multiplex PCR; TCRdb lists only in-frame clones, some missing. The table lists about 36,000 clones, approximately 88% of them singletons. Overall study findings and caveats: Pathologically expanded recipient clonotypes increased progressively from day 30 to day 180 as diversity fell. At the given depth, recipient repertoires were over 95% de novo clonotypes.

The rearrangement uses TRBV7-2 and TRBJ1-5, with D possibly TRBD1 on 5 matching bases. This sequence originates from a woman aged 40 to 55 in good health. Some clones in this sample may be carry-over from other donors' samples. Sequencing input: peripheral blood mononuclear cells. CDR3 sequence (DNA): TGTGCCAGCAGCCCCGTCAGGGTGGGCCAGCCCCAGCATTTT. Encoded protein: CASSPVRVGQPQHF.